The 16 T cell receptor beta chains given below trace back to one sample, sequenced in a study of a mutant IDH1 vaccine in newly diagnosed glioma. Described time point: baseline, week 1 (first vaccination visit). Treatment indicated: pre-vaccination baseline after standard-of-care therapy. Generated by immunoSEQ multiplex PCR, the TCRdb table keeps only in-frame clones and is missing some. The data hold approximately 36,000 clones, with roughly 90% observed a single time. Material: PBMCs, obtained from a glioma patient treated with radiotherapy, temozolomide or both. The receptors originated from a man aged 18 to 29 with glioma.

V and J are TRBV19 and TRBJ1-6; tentatively, D is TRBD1 (6 bases). V was shortened by 5 bases and J by 6 bases, with 8 bases between the two germline ends. The CDR3 has 13 residues. Per the germline V gene, CDR1 is LNHDA and CDR2 is SQIVND (reference sequence). CDR3 region: CASSLQGNSPLHF. CDR3 coding DNA: TGTGCCAGTAGTCTACAGGGTAATTCACCCCTCCACTTT.

The chain links TRBV6-5 to TRBJ1-2; 9 nucleotides agree with TRBD1. The CDR3 has 16 residues. Germline CDR1 and CDR2: MNHEY and SVGAGI. J was trimmed by 4 bases and V by 4 bases; bases with no gene match: 10. This CDR3 is CASSLLQGARFYGYTF. The CDR3 nucleotides are TGTGCCAGCAGTTTACTACAGGGGGCGCGGTTCTATGGCTACACCTTC.

The genes are TRBV7-2 and TRBJ2-5; TRBD2 aligns across 8 bases. The CDR3 covers 14 residues. The V and J ends lost 4 bases and 5 bases, in that order; junction bases with no gene match: 6. From germline, CDR1 is SGHTA and CDR2 FQGNSA. The CDR3 sequence is CASSYSGRGETQYF. The CDR3 DNA reads TGTGCCAGCAGCTACAGCGGGAGAGGGGAGACCCAGTACTTC.

The chain couples TRBV7-2 to TRBJ1-4; no firm D call. Germline loops: CDR1 SGHTA, CDR2 FQGNSA. V dropped 1 base and J dropped 7 bases, with 10 bases sitting between them. The CDR3 length is 14 residues. The CDR3 reads CASSLGIRSEKLFF. The DNA for the CDR3 is TGTGCCAGCAGCTTAGGTATCAGGAGTGAAAAACTGTTTTTT.

The V gene is TRBV5-1, the J gene TRBJ2-2, with D uncertain. The V end lost 0 bases, the J end lost 3 bases, and 3 bases lay between the germline ends. The CDR3 extends over 13 amino acids. CDR1 is SGHRS and CDR2 is YFSETQ in the germline V gene. The CDR3 sequence is CASSLVDTGELFF. DNA of the CDR3: TGCGCCAGCAGCTTGGTAGACACCGGGGAGCTGTTTTTT.

The rearrangement uses TRBV2 and TRBJ2-1, with D tentatively TRBD1 (5 bases). The germline V and J ends were trimmed by 11 bases and 4 bases, with 18 bases remaining between them. The length of the CDR3 is 14 residues. Germline V lookup: CDR1 SNHLY, CDR2 FYNNEI. DNA of the CDR3: TGTGCCCACACGAGGAAGGGGCAATACAATGAGCAGTTCTTC. Translated, it gives CAHTRKGQYNEQFF.

V usage is TRBV6-5 and J usage is TRBJ2-3, with D unclear. Trimming took 4 bases from V and 2 from J, leaving 13 bases between them. In germline, CDR1 is MNHEY, CDR2 SVGAGI. The CDR3 runs to 15 residues. The CDR3 DNA is TGTGCCAGCAGTTCGGATTGGTCCTACACAGATACGCAGTATTTT. Its protein product is CASSSDWSYTDTQYF.

The J gene is TRBJ1-1, the V gene TRBV2, with D possibly being TRBD1 (6 bases). Per the germline V gene, CDR1 is SNHLY and CDR2 is FYNNEI. The CDR3 runs to 15 residues. Deletions cut 3 bases from V and 2 bases from J, with 13 bases between. Here the CDR3 reads CASSDPQGRNTEAFF. CDR3 sequence (DNA): TGTGCCAGCAGTGATCCCCAGGGGAGAAACACTGAAGCTTTCTTT.

The rearrangement joins TRBV6-6 to TRBJ2-5, with D possibly being TRBD2 (6 bases). V lost 1 base and J 2 bases, leaving 8 bases between the germline ends. Germline values: CDR1 MNHNY, CDR2 SVGAGI (reference sequence). This CDR3 region has 14 residues. The CDR3 DNA is TGTGCCAGCAGTTACTTTGGGGGGCAAGAGACCCAGTACTTC. Protein sequence: CASSYFGGQETQYF.

The chain links TRBV29-1 to TRBJ1-2, with 8 bases identical to TRBD1. This CDR3 is 11 amino acids long. Per the germline V gene, CDR1 is SQVTM and CDR2 is ANQGSEA. With V trimmed by 4 bases and J by 6 bases, 1 base remained unmatched. CDR3 DNA: TGCAGCGTTGTGGACAGGGATGGCTACACCTTC. It specifies CSVVDRDGYTF.

This chain links TRBV7-9 with TRBJ2-1; D is unclear. Germline V gene sequence: CDR1 SEHNR, CDR2 FQNEAQ (reference sequence). V shed 4 bases and J shed 7 bases, with 8 bases lying between them. The CDR3 has 12 residues. CDR3 nucleotides: TGTGCCAGCAGCTCGCTTGGTAATGAGCAGTTCTTC. Translating it yields CASSSLGNEQFF.

J is TRBJ1-6 and V is TRBV9; D unclear. Trimming took 0 bases from V and 8 from J, leaving 9 bases between them. The CDR3 extends over 14 amino acids. Germline-derived CDR1 and CDR2 are SGDLS and YYNGEE. The CDR3 DNA is TGTGCCAGCAGCGTAGACGGACTGGATTCACCCCTCCACTTT. Its translation is CASSVDGLDSPLHF.

The CDR3 loop is CASSQTGKGSYDGYTF. The DNA of the CDR3 is TGTGCCAGCAGCCAGACCGGTAAGGGTTCGTACGATGGCTACACCTTC. The gene calls are TRBV4-2 and TRBJ1-2; no firm D call. The CDR3 covers 16 residues. The germline gives CDR1 LGHNA, CDR2 YNFKEQ. The ends were cut back, 3 bases at V and 6 bases at J, with 20 bases in the middle.

V gene TRBV30 combines with J gene TRBJ2-1; 8 bases are shared with TRBD2. Germline V gene sequence: CDR1 GTSNPN, CDR2 SVGIG (reference sequence). The V segment lost 2 bases and the J segment 0 bases; nucleotides outside the gene matches: 6. This CDR3 has 16 residues. In DNA form, the CDR3 reads TGTGCCTGGAGTAACGGGGGGGTTCACTCCTACAATGAGCAGTTCTTC. It codes for CAWSNGGVHSYNEQFF.

The CDR3, as DNA: TGTGCCAGCAGCTTGACAGGGCCCAATCAGCCCCAGCATTTT. The encoded protein is CASSLTGPNQPQHF. The chain links TRBV7-2 to TRBJ1-5, with 7 nucleotides matching TRBD1. With 3 bases clipped from V and 3 bases from J, the junction kept 2 bases outside the gene matches. CDR1 is SGHTA and CDR2 is FQGNSA in the germline V gene. CDR3 length equals 14 residues.

V gene TRBV19 combines with J gene TRBJ2-7, with 13 bases fitting TRBD2. The CDR3 length is 16 residues. CDR1 is LNHDA, CDR2 SQIVND, per germline (reference sequence). J was trimmed by 3 bases and V by 5 bases; bases with no gene match: 7. The CDR3 DNA reads TGTGCCAGTAGTTCTGAAGGGACTAGCGGGAACTACGAGCAGTACTTC. Its protein product is CASSSEGTSGNYEQYF.